This TCR beta chain was captured in a study of Ad26.COV2.S vaccination and SARS-CoV-2 variants (dated by TCRdb to the early 2020s). A note on the overall study: Donors in the vaccine arm were drawn from COV1001, a multicentre, randomized, double-blind, placebo-controlled phase I-IIa trial testing Ad26.COV2.S in healthy adults. Ad26.COV2.S was administered intramuscularly at 5 x 10^10 or 1 x 10^11 viral particles, either as a single shot or as two shots given 56 days apart. The TCR-sequenced set comprised around 30 samples: some 19 Ad26.COV2.S vaccine recipients, 5 placebo recipients and 8 SARS-CoV-2 convalescent individuals. Participants in the trial were split at random into five groups of five each, receiving low-dose or high-dose Ad26.COV2.S once or twice, or else placebo on both occasions. The specificity and breadth of SARS-CoV-2-reactive T cell receptors after Ad26.COV2.S vaccination were assessed by TCRbeta repertoire sequencing. Blinding of investigators to trial group allocation was maintained during experiments and outcome assessment.

The immunoSEQ Assay was the method used to sequence TCRbeta CDR3 regions. After extraction, genomic DNA underwent amplification by bias-controlled multiplex PCR, followed by high-throughput sequencing. Turning to the authors' computational methods: Collapsing and filtering of sequences were performed to quantify the absolute abundance of each unique TCRbeta CDR3 region. T cell fraction was estimated by normalizing TCRbeta template counts to usable DNA, with usable DNA measured through amplification of reference genes found in all nucleated cells. Repertoire TCRs were annotated as SARS-CoV-2-specific by exact matching of V gene, CDR3 amino acid sequence and J gene to a known reactive TCR set. The reference SARS-CoV-2 TCR set came from MIRA and was filtered for enrichment in COVID-19-positive ImmuneCODE repertoires, removing public or cross-reactive TCRs. Based on the MIRA antigens, annotated TCRs were further analysed at the level of specific ORF or position within ORF. Depth was the summed frequency of annotated unique rearrangements, while breadth was defined as annotated unique rearrangements over total unique productive rearrangements. Group comparisons of TCR breadth used two-sided Wilcoxon rank-sum tests. TCRdb mirrors the immuneACCESS table, restricted to in-frame sequences. Some clones are absent from its copies; in checked studies, under half trace to an unresolved V gene, and the reason for the others is unknown. V, J and clone size are those of that table, while D and trimming were read from the DNA. In this sample the table shows about 350,000 clones, around 83% of which occur a single time. The top ten clones comprise 3% to 4% of the sample.

Broader findings and caveats from the paper: After vaccination, substantial breadth of spike-specific CD8+ and CD4+ T cell responses was reported. Higher spike-specific TCR breadth was observed in Ad26.COV2.S recipients than in placebo recipients (P = 0.0014). Vaccine and placebo recipients had similar non-spike TCR breadth, a finding consistent with the vaccine containing only spike. The study was not powered for comparison of responses between vaccine doses or regimens. According to the authors, total T cell responses may have been underestimated by the TCR breadth and depth analyses.

The treatment or condition label corresponds to: roughly 19 received Ad26.COV2.S at low or high dose, single or two shots; several received placebo; per-sample allocation not given. For vaccine and placebo recipients, repertoires were sequenced using samples collected on day 63 after the first injection. Between 29 July and 7 August 2020, Cohort 1b enrolled 20 to 30 adults aged 18-55 years at one site in Boston, USA. Ad26.COV2.S was a replication-incompetent adenovirus type 26 vector that expressed a prefusion-stabilized SARS-CoV-2 spike protein derived from the original Wuhan strain. Of note for this clone: Its specific antigen is unknown. Base-call qualities are not available, and no considerably larger clone is one nucleotide away.

This TCR was sampled from a person aged 18-60 years who received the Ad26.COV2.S COVID-19 vaccine or a placebo. The source was peripheral blood, collected in a trial of Ad26.COV2.S vaccine versus placebo.

In nucleotides, the sequence is TGTGCCATCAGACAGGGGCAACTTGGACGAGGCTACACCTTC. This yields the protein CAIRQGQLGRGYTF. The rearrangement combines TRBV10-3 with TRBJ1-2; TRBD1 lines up with 7 middle nucleotides. The germline V gene sets CDR1 to ENHRY and CDR2 to SYGVKD. CDR3 length: 14 amino acids, cysteine to phenylalanine. Of all the DNA, just the CDR3 is kept, 42 bases in frame from base 1. Here V drops 6 bases and J drops 8 bases, and the junction holds 12 bases not matched to any gene.